The rows below give T cell receptor beta chains drawn from one sample of a study of blood T cell repertoires in COVID-19. This table comes from immunoSEQ multiplex PCR, and its TCRdb copy is limited to in-frame clones, with some not included. The data hold about 140,000 clones, with about 82% observed a single time. What was sequenced was peripheral blood. These receptors were obtained from a man aged 45-65 years with acute or convalescent COVID-19. Each CDR3 is given with its conserved first and last residue. The D gene is left open where the match is weak. Rows give clone size only sometimes, using once, few, many, or a class for an expanded clone.

d_call,j_call,v_call,clone_size,cdr3_aa,cdr3_nt
.,TRBJ2-7,TRBV29-1,.,CSALHYEQYF,TGCAGCGCACTACACTACGAGCAGTACTTC
TRBD1,TRBJ1-2,TRBV19,once,CASSFLGQGSGGYTF,TGTGCCAGTAGTTTCCTGGGACAGGGTTCTGGTGGCTACACCTTC
TRBD1,TRBJ1-3,TRBV15,few,CATSRPQGAGNTIYF,TGTGCCACCAGCAGACCTCAGGGGGCTGGAAACACCATATATTTT
TRBD1,TRBJ2-5,TRBV30,.,CAWSVGGLQETQYF,TGTGCCTGGAGTGTAGGGGGCCTCCAAGAGACCCAGTACTTC
.,TRBJ2-7,TRBV2,few,CASSRDSSEQYF,TGTGCCAGCAGTCGAGACAGCTCCGAGCAGTACTTC
TRBD1,TRBJ1-2,TRBV3-1/TRBV3-2,few,CASSQVSGQGPYGYTF,TGTGCCAGCAGCCAAGTTTCCGGACAGGGACCCTATGGCTACACCTTC
.,TRBJ2-1,TRBV3-1/TRBV3-2,.,CASSQDLGSYNEQFF,TGTGCCAGCAGCCAAGATCTAGGCTCCTACAATGAGCAGTTCTTC
.,TRBJ1-2,TRBV7-8,.,CASSLGDNTNYGYTF,TGTGCCAGCAGCTTAGGGGACAACACTAACTATGGCTACACCTTC
.,TRBJ1-4,TRBV7-3,.,CASSLNGEMGEKLFF,TGTGCCAGCAGCTTAAACGGGGAGATGGGGGAAAAACTGTTTTTT
TRBD1,TRBJ1-1,TRBV30,once,CAWTVYTGADEAFF,TGTGCCTGGACCGTCTATACAGGGGCCGATGAAGCTTTCTTT
.,TRBJ1-6,TRBV6-2/TRBV6-3,.,CASSYISRGNSPLHF,TGTGCCAGCAGTTACATCAGTAGAGGGAATTCACCCCTCCACTTT
.,TRBJ2-7,TRBV27,.,CASSRKQVPLYEQYF,TGTGCCAGCAGCCGAAAACAGGTGCCACTCTACGAGCAGTACTTC
TRBD1,TRBJ2-7,TRBV6-1,.,CASSEGTGGSYEQYF,TGTGCCAGCAGTGAAGGGACAGGGGGTTCCTACGAGCAGTACTTC
TRBD1,TRBJ1-5,TRBV6-4,.,CASSDSRTGINQPQHF,TGTGCCAGCAGTGACTCCCGGACAGGGATCAATCAGCCCCAGCATTTT
TRBD1,TRBJ1-5,TRBV12-5,many,CASGLPDGQGFDQPQHF,TGTGCTAGTGGTCTCCCCGACGGACAGGGTTTTGATCAGCCCCAGCATTTT
.,TRBJ1-1,TRBV7-3,.,CASRTTDMNTEAFF,TGTGCCAGCAGAACAACCGACATGAACACTGAAGCTTTCTTT
.,TRBJ1-1,TRBV10-2,.,CATYQGNTEAFF,TGCGCCACCTACCAGGGAAACACTGAAGCTTTCTTT
.,TRBJ2-2,TRBV10-3,.,CAISERVGWRDTGELFF,TGTGCCATCAGTGAGCGAGTAGGGTGGAGGGACACCGGGGAGCTGTTTTTT
.,TRBJ2-7,TRBV19,.,CASSVAASSYEQYF,TGTGCCAGTAGCGTAGCGGCGAGCTCCTACGAGCAGTACTTC
TRBD2,TRBJ2-5,TRBV3-1/TRBV3-2,.,CASSRLGGGLSLETQYF,TGTGCCAGCAGCCGCCTTGGGGGGGGTCTTTCGCTTGAGACCCAGTACTTC
.,TRBJ2-3,TRBV21-1,.,CASSKVKRGASTDTQYF,TGTGCCAGCAGCAAAGTTAAGCGGGGGGCCTCCACAGATACGCAGTATTTT
TRBD1,TRBJ1-6,TRBV28,.,CASSLGDRVNSPLHF,TGTGCCAGCAGTCTGGGGGACAGGGTGAATTCACCCCTCCACTTT
TRBD1,TRBJ1-6,TRBV30,.,CAWSRSRTGFDNSPLHF,TGTGCCTGGAGTCGAAGCCGGACAGGGTTTGATAATTCACCCCTCCACTTT
.,TRBJ1-4,TRBV6-2/TRBV6-3,.,CASSPGPLLSNEKLFF,TGTGCCAGCAGCCCTGGGCCTCTCCTCTCGAATGAAAAACTGTTTTTT
.,TRBJ2-7,TRBV12-5,.,CASGPGRSEQYF,TGTGCTAGTGGTCCAGGTCGGTCCGAGCAGTACTTC
.,TRBJ1-1,TRBV9,.,CASSVDGEAVTEAFF,TGTGCCAGCAGCGTAGACGGGGAGGCGGTCACTGAAGCTTTCTTT
.,TRBJ1-5,TRBV5-6,.,CASSLDAGPQHF,TGTGCCAGCAGCTTGGATGCGGGGCCCCAGCATTTT
.,TRBJ1-1,TRBV3-1/TRBV3-2,.,CASSLNQGRGHTEAFF,TGTGCCAGCAGTCTAAACCAAGGCAGGGGTCACACTGAAGCTTTCTTT
.,TRBJ1-3,TRBV28,.,CASSLGSSGNTIYF,TGTGCCAGCAGTTTGGGGAGCTCTGGAAACACCATATATTTT
.,TRBJ1-2,TRBV6-5,.,CASSYGGLYGYTF,TGTGCCAGCAGTTACGGGGGCCTCTATGGCTACACCTTC
TRBD2,TRBJ2-3,TRBV28,.,CASSRVLAGVGHTQYF,TGTGCCAGCAGTAGGGTACTAGCGGGAGTTGGCCATACGCAGTATTTT
.,TRBJ2-1,TRBV29-1,.,CSVEGGLSNEQFF,TGCAGCGTTGAAGGGGGCCTATCCAATGAGCAGTTCTTC
TRBD1,TRBJ1-5,TRBV2,.,CASSEAKGQGNQPQHF,TGTGCCAGCAGTGAAGCAAAGGGACAGGGGAATCAGCCCCAGCATTTT
TRBD1,TRBJ1-6,TRBV2,.,CASSILGQRDNSPLHF,TGTGCCAGCAGCATATTGGGACAGAGAGACAATTCACCCCTCCACTTT
.,TRBJ1-1,TRBV6-5,once,CASSWKVAAEAFF,TGTGCCAGCAGTTGGAAAGTGGCGGCTGAAGCTTTCTTT
TRBD2,TRBJ2-1,TRBV5-6,.,CASSLTGTSGSVRFF,TGTGCCAGCAGCTTAACCGGGACTAGCGGGTCTGTGCGGTTCTTC
TRBD1,TRBJ1-2,TRBV18,.,CASSPGIPQGVNYGYTF,TGTGCCAGCTCACCAGGGATACCACAGGGGGTAAACTATGGCTACACCTTC
.,TRBJ1-2,TRBV9,.,CASTQGLNYGYTF,TGTGCCAGCACTCAGGGGCTCAACTATGGCTACACCTTC
TRBD2,TRBJ2-5,TRBV5-4,.,CASAVLAGTQETQYF,TGTGCCAGTGCTGTCCTAGCGGGGACCCAAGAGACCCAGTACTTC
TRBD1,TRBJ2-3,TRBV19,.,CASTPTGKGTDTQYF,TGTGCCAGCACCCCGACAGGGAAGGGCACAGATACGCAGTATTTT
.,TRBJ1-1,TRBV5-8,.,CASSPLDSNTEAFF,TGTGCCAGCAGCCCCCTCGACAGCAACACTGAAGCTTTCTTT
.,TRBJ2-7,TRBV24-1,few,CATSDTIGYEQYF,TGTGCCACCAGTGATACGATCGGGTACGAGCAGTACTTC
.,TRBJ1-2,TRBV28,.,CASSLSQTYGYTF,TGTGCCAGCAGTTTATCCCAGACTTATGGCTACACCTTC
TRBD1,TRBJ1-5,TRBV18,once,CASSPQGQRNQPQHF,TGTGCCAGCTCACCACAGGGACAGAGGAATCAGCCCCAGCATTTT
.,TRBJ1-1,TRBV5-1,.,CASSFVGMNTEAFF,TGCGCCAGCAGCTTTGTCGGGATGAACACTGAAGCTTTCTTT
.,TRBJ2-6,TRBV30,.,CAWSSGASGGANVLTF,TGTGCCTGGAGCTCAGGGGCCTCGGGGGGGGCCAACGTCCTGACTTTC
TRBD1,TRBJ1-5,TRBV5-6,.,CASSYQGAENQPQHF,TGTGCCAGCAGCTATCAGGGGGCAGAGAATCAGCCCCAGCATTTT
TRBD1,TRBJ2-2,TRBV6-5,once,CASLRSRQGTGELFF,TGTGCCAGCTTGCGATCTAGACAGGGCACCGGGGAGCTGTTTTTT
.,TRBJ2-7,TRBV5-4,.,CATGERREPYEQYF,TGTGCCACCGGGGAGCGACGGGAGCCATACGAGCAGTACTTC
.,TRBJ2-7,TRBV27,once,CASSLFGGVNYEQYF,TGTGCCAGCAGTTTATTCGGTGGAGTTAACTACGAGCAGTACTTC
TRBD2,TRBJ2-1,TRBV19,.,CATTGASGKPVSYNEQFF,TGTGCCACAACCGGGGCTAGCGGGAAACCGGTATCCTACAATGAGCAGTTCTTC
TRBD1,TRBJ1-3,TRBV11-3,.,CASSAALRQGTDGNTIYF,TGTGCCAGCAGCGCAGCTCTGAGACAGGGGACCGATGGAAACACCATATATTTT
.,TRBJ1-2,TRBV28,once,CASSLGRGGYTF,TGTGCCAGCAGTTTAGGTAGGGGTGGCTACACCTTC